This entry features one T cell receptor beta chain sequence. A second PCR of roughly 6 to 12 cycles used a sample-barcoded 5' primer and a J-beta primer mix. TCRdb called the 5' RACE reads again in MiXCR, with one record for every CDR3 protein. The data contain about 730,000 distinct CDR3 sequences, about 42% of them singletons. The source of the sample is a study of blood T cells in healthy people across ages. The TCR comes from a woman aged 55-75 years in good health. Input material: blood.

CDR3 DNA: TGTGCCAGCAGACATAGCGGGGGTGGCGATAATTCACCCCTCCACTTT. It encodes CASRHSGGGDNSPLHF. The chain has TRBV9 and TRBJ1-6, with a tentative D call TRBD1 (5 bases). The CDR3 extends over 16 amino acids. V was pared by 5 bases and J by 5 bases, with 17 bases between. The germline V gene encodes CDR1 SGDLS and CDR2 YYNGEE.